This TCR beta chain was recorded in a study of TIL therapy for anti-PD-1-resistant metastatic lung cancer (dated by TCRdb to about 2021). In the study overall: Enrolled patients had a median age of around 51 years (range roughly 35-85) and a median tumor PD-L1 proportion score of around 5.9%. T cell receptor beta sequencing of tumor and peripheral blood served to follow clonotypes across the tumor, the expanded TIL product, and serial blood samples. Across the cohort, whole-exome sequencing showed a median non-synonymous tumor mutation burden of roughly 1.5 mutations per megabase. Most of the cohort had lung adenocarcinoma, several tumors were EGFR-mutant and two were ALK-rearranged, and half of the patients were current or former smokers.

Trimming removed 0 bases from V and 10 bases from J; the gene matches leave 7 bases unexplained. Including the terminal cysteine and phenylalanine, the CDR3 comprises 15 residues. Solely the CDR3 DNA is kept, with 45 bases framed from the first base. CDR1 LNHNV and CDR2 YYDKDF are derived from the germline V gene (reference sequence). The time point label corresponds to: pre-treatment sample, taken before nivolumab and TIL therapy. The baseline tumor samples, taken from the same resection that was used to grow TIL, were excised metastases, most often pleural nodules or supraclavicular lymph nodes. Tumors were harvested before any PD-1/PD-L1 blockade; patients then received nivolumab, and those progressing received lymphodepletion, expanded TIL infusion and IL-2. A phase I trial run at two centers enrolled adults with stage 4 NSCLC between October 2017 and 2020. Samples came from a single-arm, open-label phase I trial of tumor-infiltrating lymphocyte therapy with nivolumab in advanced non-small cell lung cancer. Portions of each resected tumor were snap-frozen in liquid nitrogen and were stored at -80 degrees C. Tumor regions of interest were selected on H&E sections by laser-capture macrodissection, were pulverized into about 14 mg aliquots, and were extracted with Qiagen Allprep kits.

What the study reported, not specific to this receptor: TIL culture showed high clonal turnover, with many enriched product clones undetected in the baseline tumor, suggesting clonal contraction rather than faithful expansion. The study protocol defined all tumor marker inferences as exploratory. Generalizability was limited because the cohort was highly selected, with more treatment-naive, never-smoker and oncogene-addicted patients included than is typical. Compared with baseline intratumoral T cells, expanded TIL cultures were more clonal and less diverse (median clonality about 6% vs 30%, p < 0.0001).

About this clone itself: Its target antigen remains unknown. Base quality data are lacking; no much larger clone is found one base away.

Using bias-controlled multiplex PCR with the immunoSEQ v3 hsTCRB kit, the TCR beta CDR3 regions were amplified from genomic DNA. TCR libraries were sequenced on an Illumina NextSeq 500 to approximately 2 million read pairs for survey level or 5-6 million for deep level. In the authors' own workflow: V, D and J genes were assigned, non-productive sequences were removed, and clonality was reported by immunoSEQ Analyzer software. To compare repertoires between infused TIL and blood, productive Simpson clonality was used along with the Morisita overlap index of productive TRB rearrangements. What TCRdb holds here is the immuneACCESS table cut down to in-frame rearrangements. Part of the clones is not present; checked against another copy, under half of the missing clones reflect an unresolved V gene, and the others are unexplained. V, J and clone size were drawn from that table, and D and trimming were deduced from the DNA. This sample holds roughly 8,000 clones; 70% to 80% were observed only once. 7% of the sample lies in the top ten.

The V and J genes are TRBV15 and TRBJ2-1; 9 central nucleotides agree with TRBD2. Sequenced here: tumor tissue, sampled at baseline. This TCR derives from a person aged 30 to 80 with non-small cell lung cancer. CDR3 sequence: CATSRDRGGATEQFF. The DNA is TGTGCCACCAGCAGAGATCGCGGGGGGGCGACCGAGCAGTTCTTC.